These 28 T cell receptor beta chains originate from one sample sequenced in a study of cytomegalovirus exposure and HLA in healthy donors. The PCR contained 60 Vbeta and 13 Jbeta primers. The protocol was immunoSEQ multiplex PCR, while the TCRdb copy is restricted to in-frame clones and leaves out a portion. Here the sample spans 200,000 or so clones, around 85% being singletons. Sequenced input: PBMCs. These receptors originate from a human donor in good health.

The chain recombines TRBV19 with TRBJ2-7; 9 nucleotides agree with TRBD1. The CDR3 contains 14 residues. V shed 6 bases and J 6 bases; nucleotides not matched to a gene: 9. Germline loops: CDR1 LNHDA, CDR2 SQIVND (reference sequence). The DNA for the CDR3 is TGTGCCAGTAGCACCGGGACAGGGTACGGCGAGCAGTACTTC. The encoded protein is CASSTGTGYGEQYF.

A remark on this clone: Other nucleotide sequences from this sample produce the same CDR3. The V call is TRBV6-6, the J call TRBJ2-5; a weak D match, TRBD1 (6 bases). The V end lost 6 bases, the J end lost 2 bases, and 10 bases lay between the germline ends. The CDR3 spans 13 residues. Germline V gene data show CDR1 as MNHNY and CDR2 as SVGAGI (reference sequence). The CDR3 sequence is CASRKGQQETQYF. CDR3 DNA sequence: TGTGCCAGCAGGAAAGGACAGCAAGAGACCCAGTACTTC.

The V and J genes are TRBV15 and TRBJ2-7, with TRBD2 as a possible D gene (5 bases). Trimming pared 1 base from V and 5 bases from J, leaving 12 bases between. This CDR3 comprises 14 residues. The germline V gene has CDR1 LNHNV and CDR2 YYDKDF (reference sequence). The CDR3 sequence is CATSRAGSKHEQYF. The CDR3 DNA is TGTGCCACCAGCAGAGCGGGGTCTAAACACGAGCAGTACTTC.

In DNA form, the CDR3 reads TGTGCCAGCAGTTCAGGACAGGGAGGAGGCTACACCTTC. Translation: CASSSGQGGGYTF. V is TRBV2 and J is TRBJ1-2; 8 bases map to TRBD1. CDR1 and CDR2 (germline): SNHLY, FYNNEI. The CDR3 runs to 13 residues. After removal of 5 bases from V and 8 bases from J, the junction contained 7 bases not matched to a gene. The variable domain in full, completed from reference TRBV2 and TRBJ1-2, reads EPEVTQTPSHQVTQMGQEVILRCVPISNHLYFYWYRQILGQKVEFLVSFYNNEISEKSEIFDDQFSVERPDGSNFTLKIRSTKLEDSAMYFCASSSGQGGGYTFGSGTRLTVV.

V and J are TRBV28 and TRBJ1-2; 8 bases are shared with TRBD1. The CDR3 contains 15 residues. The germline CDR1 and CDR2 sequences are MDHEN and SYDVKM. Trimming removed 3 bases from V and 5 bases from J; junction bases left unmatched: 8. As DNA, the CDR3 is TGTGCCAGCAGTTTCCCGGACAGGGAAGGTTATGGCTACACCTTC. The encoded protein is CASSFPDREGYGYTF.

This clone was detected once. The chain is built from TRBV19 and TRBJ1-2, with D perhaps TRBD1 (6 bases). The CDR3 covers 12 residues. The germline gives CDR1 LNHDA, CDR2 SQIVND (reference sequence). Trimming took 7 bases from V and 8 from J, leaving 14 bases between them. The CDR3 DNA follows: TGTGCCAGTATCGGGGGGCGCGGGGGCTACACCTTC. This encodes CASIGGRGGYTF.

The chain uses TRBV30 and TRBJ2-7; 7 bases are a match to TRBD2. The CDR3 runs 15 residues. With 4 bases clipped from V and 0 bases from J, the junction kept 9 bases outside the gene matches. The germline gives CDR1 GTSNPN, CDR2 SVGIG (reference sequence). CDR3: CAWTSRRETSYEQYF. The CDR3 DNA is TGTGCCTGGACCAGTCGGCGGGAGACCTCCTACGAGCAGTACTTC. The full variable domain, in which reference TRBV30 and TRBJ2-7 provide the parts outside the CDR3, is SQTIHQWPATLVQPVGSPLSLECTVEGTSNPNLYWYRQAAGRGLQLLFYSVGIGQISSEVPQNLSASRPQDRQFILSSKKLLLSDSGFYLCAWTSRRETSYEQYFGPGTRLTVT.

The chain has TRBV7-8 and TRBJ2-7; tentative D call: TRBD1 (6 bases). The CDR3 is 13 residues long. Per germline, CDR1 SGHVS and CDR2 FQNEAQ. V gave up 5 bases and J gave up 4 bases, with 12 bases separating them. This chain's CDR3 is CASSLMDRYEQYF. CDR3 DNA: TGTGCCAGCAGCCTAATGGACAGATACGAGCAGTACTTC. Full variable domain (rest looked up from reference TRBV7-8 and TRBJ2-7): GAGVSQSPRYKVAKRGQDVALRCDPISGHVSLFWYQQALGQGPEFLTYFQNEAQLDKSGLPSDRFFAERPEGSVSTLKIQRTQQEDSAVYLCASSLMDRYEQYFGPGTRLTVT.

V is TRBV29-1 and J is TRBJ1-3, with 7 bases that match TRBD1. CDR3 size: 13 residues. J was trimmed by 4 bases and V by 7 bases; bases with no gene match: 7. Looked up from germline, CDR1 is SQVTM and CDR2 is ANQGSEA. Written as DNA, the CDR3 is TGCAGCGCGGCAGGGGGTAGAGGAAACACCATATATTTT. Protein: CSAAGGRGNTIYF.

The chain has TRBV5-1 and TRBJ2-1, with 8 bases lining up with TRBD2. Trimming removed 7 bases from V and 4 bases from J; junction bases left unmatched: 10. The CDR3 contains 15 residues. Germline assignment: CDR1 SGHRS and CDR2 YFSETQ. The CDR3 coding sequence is TGCGCCAGCTCTAGCGGCGGGAGGATTTACAATGAGCAGTTCTTC. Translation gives CASSSGGRIYNEQFF.

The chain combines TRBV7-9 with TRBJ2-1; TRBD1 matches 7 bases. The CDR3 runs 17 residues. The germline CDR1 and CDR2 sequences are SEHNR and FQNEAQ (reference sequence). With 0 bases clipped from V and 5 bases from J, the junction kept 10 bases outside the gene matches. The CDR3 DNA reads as TGTGCCAGCAGCTTAGCCTACGCTACAGGGGTCCACAATGAGCAGTTCTTC. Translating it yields CASSLAYATGVHNEQFF.

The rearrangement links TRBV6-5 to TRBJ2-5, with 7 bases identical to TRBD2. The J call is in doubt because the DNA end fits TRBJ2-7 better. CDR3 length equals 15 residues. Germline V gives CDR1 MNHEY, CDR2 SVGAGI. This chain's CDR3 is CASGRESGTSYEQYF. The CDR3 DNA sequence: TGTGCCAGCGGGCGGGAAAGCGGGACGAGCTACGAGCAGTACTTC.

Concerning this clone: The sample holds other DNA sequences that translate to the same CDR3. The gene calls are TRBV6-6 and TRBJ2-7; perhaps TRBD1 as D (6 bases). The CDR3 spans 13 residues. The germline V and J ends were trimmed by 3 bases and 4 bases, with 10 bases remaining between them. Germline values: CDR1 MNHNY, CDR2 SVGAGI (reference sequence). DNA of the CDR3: TGTGCCAGCAGTTATGGGGGCTCTTACGAGCAGTACTTC. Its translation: CASSYGGSYEQYF.

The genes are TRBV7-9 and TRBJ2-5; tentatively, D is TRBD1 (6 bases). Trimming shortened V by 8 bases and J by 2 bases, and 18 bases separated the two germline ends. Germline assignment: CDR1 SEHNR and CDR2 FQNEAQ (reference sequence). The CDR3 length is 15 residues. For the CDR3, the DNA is TGTGCCAGCGGGCAACAGGGTGCTGGGCAAGAGACCCAGTACTTC. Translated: CASGQQGAGQETQYF.

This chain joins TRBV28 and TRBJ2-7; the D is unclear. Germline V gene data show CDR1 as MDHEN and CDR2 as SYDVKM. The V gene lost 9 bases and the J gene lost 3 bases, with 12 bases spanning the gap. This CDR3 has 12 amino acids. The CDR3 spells CASSSVLYEQYF. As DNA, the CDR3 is TGTGCCAGTTCCAGCGTCCTCTACGAGCAGTACTTC.

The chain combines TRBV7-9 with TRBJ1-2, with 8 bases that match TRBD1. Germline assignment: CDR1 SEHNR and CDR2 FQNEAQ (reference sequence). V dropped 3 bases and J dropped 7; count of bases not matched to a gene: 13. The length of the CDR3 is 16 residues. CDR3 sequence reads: CASSLATGARAGGYTF. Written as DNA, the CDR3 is TGTGCCAGCAGCTTGGCGACAGGGGCCCGGGCAGGTGGCTACACCTTC.

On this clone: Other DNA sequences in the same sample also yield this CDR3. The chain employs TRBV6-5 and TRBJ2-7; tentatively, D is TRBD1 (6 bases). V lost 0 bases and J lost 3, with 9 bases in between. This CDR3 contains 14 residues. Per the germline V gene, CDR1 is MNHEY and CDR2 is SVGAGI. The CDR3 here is CASSYSGRGYEQYF. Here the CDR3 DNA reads TGTGCCAGCAGTTACTCCGGCAGGGGCTACGAGCAGTACTTC.

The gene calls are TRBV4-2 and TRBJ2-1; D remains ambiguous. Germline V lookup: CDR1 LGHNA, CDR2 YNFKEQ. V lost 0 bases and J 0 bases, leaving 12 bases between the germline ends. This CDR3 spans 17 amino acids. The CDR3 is CASSQDYRQSSYNEQFF. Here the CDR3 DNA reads TGTGCCAGCAGCCAAGATTATAGACAAAGCTCCTACAATGAGCAGTTCTTC.

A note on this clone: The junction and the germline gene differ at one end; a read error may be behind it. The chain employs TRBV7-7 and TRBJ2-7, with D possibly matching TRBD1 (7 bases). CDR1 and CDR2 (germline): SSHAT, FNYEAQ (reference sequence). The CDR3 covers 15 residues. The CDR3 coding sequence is TGTGCTAGCAGCTTTAGACAGGGCGGGACCTACGAGCAGTACTTC. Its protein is CASSFRQGGTYEQYF.

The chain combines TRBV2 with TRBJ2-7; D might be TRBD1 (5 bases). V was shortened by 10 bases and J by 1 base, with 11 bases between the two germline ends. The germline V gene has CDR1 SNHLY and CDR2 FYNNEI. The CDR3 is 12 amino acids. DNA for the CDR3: TGTGCCACCAAGCAGGGTTCCTACGAGCAGTACTTC. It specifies CATKQGSYEQYF.

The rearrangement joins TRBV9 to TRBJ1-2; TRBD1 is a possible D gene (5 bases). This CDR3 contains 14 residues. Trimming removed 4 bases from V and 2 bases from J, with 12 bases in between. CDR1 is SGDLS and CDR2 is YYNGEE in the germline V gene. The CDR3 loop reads CASSFLDSNYGYTF. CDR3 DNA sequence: TGTGCCAGCAGCTTCCTTGACAGCAACTATGGCTACACCTTC.

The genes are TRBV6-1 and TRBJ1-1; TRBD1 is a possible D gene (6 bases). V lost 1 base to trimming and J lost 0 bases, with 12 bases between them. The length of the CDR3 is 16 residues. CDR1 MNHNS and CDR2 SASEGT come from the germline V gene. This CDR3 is CASSEGRGRLNTEAFF. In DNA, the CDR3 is TGTGCCAGCAGTGAAGGCAGGGGTCGGTTGAACACTGAAGCTTTCTTT.

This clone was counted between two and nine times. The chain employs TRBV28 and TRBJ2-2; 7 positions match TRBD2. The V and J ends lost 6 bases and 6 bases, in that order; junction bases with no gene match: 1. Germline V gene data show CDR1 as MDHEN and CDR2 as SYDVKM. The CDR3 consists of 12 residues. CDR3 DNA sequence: TGTGCCAGCAGGCGGGAGCCCGGGGAGCTGTTTTTT. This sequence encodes CASRREPGELFF.

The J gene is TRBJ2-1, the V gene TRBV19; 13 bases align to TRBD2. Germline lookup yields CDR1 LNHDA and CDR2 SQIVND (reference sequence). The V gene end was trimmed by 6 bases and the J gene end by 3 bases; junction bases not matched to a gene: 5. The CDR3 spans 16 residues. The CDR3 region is CASRWTSGSGYNEQFF. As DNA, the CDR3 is TGTGCCAGTAGGTGGACTAGCGGGAGTGGCTACAATGAGCAGTTCTTC.

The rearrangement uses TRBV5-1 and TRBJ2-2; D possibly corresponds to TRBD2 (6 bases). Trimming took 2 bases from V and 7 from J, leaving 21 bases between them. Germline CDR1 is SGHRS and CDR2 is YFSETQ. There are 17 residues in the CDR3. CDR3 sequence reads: CASSFGASVLSNGELFF. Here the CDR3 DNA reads TGCGCCAGCAGCTTTGGGGCTAGCGTCCTATCTAACGGGGAGCTGTTTTTT.

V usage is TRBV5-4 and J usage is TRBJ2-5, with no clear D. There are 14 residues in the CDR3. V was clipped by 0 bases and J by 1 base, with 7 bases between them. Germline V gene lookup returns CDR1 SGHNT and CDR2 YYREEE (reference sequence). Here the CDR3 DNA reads TGTGCCAGCAGCTTGGCCGCTAGCCAAGAGACCCAGTACTTC. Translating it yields CASSLAASQETQYF.

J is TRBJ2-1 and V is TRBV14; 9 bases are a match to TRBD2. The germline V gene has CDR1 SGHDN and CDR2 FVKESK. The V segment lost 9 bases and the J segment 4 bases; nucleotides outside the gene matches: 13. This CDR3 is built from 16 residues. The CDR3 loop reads CARITIAGVGYNEQFF. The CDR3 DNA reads TGTGCCAGGATTACTATAGCGGGAGTAGGGTACAATGAGCAGTTCTTC. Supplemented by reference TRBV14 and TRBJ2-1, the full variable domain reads EAGVTQFPSHSVIEKGQTVTLRCDPISGHDNLYWYRRVMGKEIKFLLHFVKESKQDESGMPNNRFLAERTGGTYSTLKVQPAELEDSGVYFCARITIAGVGYNEQFFGPGTRLTVL.

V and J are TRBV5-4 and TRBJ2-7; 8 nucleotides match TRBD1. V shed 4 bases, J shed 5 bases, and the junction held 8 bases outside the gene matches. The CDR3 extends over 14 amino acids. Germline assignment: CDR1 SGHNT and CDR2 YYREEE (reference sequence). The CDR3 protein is CASSTPGQVHEQYF. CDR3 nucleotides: TGTGCCAGCAGCACACCGGGACAGGTCCACGAGCAGTACTTC.